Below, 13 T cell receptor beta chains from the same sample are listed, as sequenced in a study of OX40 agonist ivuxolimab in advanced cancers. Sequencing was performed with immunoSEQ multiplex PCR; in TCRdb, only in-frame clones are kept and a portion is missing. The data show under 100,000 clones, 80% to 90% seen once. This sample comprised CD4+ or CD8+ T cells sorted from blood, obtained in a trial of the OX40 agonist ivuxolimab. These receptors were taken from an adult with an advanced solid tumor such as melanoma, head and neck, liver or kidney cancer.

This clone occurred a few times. The CDR3 protein is CASSGTNRNTEAFF. The DNA for the CDR3 is TGTGCCAGCTCAGGGACAAATCGGAACACTGAAGCTTTCTTT. This chain uses TRBV18 with TRBJ1-1, with D possibly matching TRBD1 (6 bases). V lost 5 bases, J lost 1 base, and 11 bases lay in between. Germline values: CDR1 KGHSH, CDR2 LQKENI. There are 14 residues in the CDR3.

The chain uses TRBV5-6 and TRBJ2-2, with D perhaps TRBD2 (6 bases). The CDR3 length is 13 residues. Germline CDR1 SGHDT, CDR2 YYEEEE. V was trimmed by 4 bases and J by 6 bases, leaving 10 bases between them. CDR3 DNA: TGTGCCAGCAGCCTGTGGGAGGCCGGGGAGCTGTTTTTT. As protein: CASSLWEAGELFF. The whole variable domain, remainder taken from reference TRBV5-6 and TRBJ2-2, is DAGVTQSPTHLIKTRGQQVTLRCSPKSGHDTVSWYQQALGQGPQFIFQYYEEEERQRGNFPDRFSGHQFPNYSSELNVNALLLGDSALYLCASSLWEAGELFFGEGSRLTVL.

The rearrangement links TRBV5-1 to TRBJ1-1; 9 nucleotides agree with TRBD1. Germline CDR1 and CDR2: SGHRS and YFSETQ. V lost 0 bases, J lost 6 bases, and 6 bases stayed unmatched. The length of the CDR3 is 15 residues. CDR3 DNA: TGCGCCAGCAGCTTGGGGGACAGGGTTCGGGCTGAAGCTTTCTTT. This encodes CASSLGDRVRAEAFF.

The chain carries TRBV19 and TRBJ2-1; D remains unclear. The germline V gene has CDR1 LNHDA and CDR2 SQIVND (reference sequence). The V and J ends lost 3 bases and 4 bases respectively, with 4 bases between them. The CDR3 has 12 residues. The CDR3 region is CASSIRYNEQFF. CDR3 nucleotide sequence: TGTGCCAGTAGTATTCGGTACAATGAGCAGTTCTTC.

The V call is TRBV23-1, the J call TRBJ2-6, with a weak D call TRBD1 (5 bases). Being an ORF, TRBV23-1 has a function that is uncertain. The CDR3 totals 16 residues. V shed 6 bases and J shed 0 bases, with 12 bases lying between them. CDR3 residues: CASRDSRVSGANVLTF. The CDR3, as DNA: TGCGCCAGCAGGGATTCCAGGGTCTCTGGGGCCAACGTCCTGACTTTC.

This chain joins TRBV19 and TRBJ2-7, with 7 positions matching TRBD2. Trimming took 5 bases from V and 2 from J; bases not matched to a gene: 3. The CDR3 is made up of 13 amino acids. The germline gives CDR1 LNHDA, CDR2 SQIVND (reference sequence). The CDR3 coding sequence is TGTGCCAGTAGTTTGCGGGGGACCTACGAGCAGTACTTC. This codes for CASSLRGTYEQYF.

In DNA, the CDR3 is TGTGCCAGCAGCTTAGTCAGCGGGAGGGCCGTGGATACGCAGTATTTT. Translating it yields CASSLVSGRAVDTQYF. J is TRBJ2-3 and V is TRBV7-2, with 10 bases identical to TRBD2. The CDR3 is 16 amino acids. Trimming took 1 base from V and 6 from J; bases not matched to a gene: 7. Germline V gene sequence: CDR1 SGHTA, CDR2 FQGNSA.

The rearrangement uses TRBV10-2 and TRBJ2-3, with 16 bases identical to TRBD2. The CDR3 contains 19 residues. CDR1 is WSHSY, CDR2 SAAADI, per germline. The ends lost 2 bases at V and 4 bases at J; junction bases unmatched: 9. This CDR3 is CASSEPGTSGGASPDTQYF. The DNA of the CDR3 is TGCGCCAGCAGTGAGCCCGGGACTAGCGGGGGGGCGTCCCCAGATACGCAGTATTTT.

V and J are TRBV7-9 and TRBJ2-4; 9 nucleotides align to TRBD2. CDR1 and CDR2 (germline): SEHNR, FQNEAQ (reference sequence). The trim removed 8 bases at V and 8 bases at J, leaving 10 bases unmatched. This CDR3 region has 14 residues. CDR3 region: CASGNGAGGDIQYF. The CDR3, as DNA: TGTGCCAGCGGGAACGGGGCGGGAGGGGACATTCAGTACTTC.

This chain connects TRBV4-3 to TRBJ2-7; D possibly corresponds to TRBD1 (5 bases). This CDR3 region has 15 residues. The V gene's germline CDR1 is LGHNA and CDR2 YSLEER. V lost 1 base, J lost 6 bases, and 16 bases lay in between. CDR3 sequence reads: CASSQGVTATSEQYF. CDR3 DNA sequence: TGCGCCAGCAGCCAAGGGGTGACAGCTACCTCCGAGCAGTACTTC.

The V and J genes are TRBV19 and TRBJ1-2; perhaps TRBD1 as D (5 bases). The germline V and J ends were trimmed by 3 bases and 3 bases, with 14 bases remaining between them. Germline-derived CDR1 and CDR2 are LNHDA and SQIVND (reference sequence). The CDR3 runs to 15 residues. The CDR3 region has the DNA TGTGCCAGTAGTATCCAGGGCAGGACTTACTATGGCTACACCTTC. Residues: CASSIQGRTYYGYTF.

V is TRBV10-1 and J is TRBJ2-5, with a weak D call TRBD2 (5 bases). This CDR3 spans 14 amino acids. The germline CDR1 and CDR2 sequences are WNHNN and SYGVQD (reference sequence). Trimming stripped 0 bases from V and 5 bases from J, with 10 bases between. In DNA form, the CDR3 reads TGCGCCAGCAGTGAGTCAAGCGGCGGGGAGACCCAGTACTTC. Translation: CASSESSGGETQYF.

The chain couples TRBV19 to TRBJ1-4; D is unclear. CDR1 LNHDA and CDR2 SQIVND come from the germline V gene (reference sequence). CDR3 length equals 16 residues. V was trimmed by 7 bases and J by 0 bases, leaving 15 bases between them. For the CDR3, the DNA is TGTGCCAGTATGGATGGCGGGCTGGCAACTAATGAAAAACTGTTTTTT. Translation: CASMDGGLATNEKLFF.